One and the same sample provided the 4 T cell receptor beta chains below, sequenced in a study of cytomegalovirus exposure and HLA in healthy donors. PCR primers comprised 60 Vbeta and 13 Jbeta primers. Assay: immunoSEQ multiplex PCR; the TCRdb copy retains only in-frame clones and omits some. This sample carries some 130,000 clones, with roughly 1.7% going to the ten biggest clones. The specimen sequenced was PBMCs. Every receptor here comes from a man between 18 and 29 years old in good health and CMV-seronegative.

The chain uses TRBV9 and TRBJ1-2; 8 bases match TRBD1. The CDR3 contains 15 residues. J gave up 1 base and V 4 bases, and 6 bases lay outside the gene matches. The germline gives CDR1 SGDLS, CDR2 YYNGEE. Written as DNA, the CDR3 is TGTGCCAGCAGCCCCCAGACAGGGGTTAACTATGGCTACACCTTC. Translated, it gives CASSPQTGVNYGYTF.

This rearrangement joins TRBV5-4 to TRBJ1-2; D is unclear. This CDR3 comprises 13 residues. CDR1 and CDR2 (germline): SGHNT, YYREEE (reference sequence). The ends were cut back, 3 bases at V and 4 bases at J, with 10 bases in the middle. The CDR3 loop is CASSSNSGYGYTF. The CDR3 coding sequence is TGTGCCAGCAGCTCGAACAGCGGCTATGGCTACACCTTC.

The rearrangement links TRBV6-4 to TRBJ1-1; D might be TRBD1 (6 bases). The V and J ends lost 6 bases and 2 bases respectively, with 16 bases between them. Germline CDR1 reads MRHNA; CDR2 reads SNTAGT. The CDR3 contains 15 residues. The CDR3 is CASRRTEGFNTEAFF. In DNA, the CDR3 is TGTGCCAGCAGGAGGACAGAAGGTTTTAACACTGAAGCTTTCTTT.

Of note for this clone: A junction end diverges from the germline sequence, so it may reflect a read error. V usage is TRBV9 and J usage is TRBJ1-1, with a tentative D call TRBD1 (6 bases). This CDR3 is 16 amino acids long. From germline, CDR1 is SGDLS and CDR2 YYNGEE. The CDR3 reads CASRQGVGGPNAEAFF. For the CDR3, the DNA is TGTGCCAGCAGACAGGGAGTCGGGGGGCCGAACGCTGAAGCTTTCTTT.